The present TCR beta chain was sequenced within a study of T cells in Graves' hyperthyroidism and ophthalmopathy. The CDR3 regions of TCR beta were amplified from RNA transcripts. The HTBI primer set was used in a first-round RT-PCR of the TCR CDR3. MiXCR, run by TCRdb on the multiplex PCR reads, gives a single entry per CDR3 protein. The table includes roughly 840,000 distinct CDR3 sequences, around 39% detected once. V lost 2 bases and J 0 bases, leaving 13 bases between the germline ends. The CDR3 totals 16 residues. Germline V gives CDR1 SGHAT, CDR2 FQNNGV. Material for sequencing was blood. The chain employs TRBV11-2 and TRBJ1-1, with a tentative D call TRBD1 (5 bases). This receptor was taken from a man younger than 35 with Graves' hyperthyroidism. CDR3 in DNA: TGTGCCAGCAGCTTAATCAGGGCTAGGATGAACACTGAAGCTTTCTTT. Encoded protein: CASSLIRARMNTEAFF.